The T cell receptor (beta chain) described here comes from a study of blood T cell repertoires in COVID-19. Background on the study: Spain, Italy and the United States supplied samples that represented acute and convalescent COVID-19.

Per germline, CDR1 KGHSH and CDR2 LQKENI. The CDR3 spans 17 residues. Authors' processing steps: Reference gene primer amplification gave estimated nucleated cell counts. Here immunoSEQ multiplex PCR was the method, and the copy in TCRdb shows in-frame clones only, minus some. That table gives V, J and clone size, and the DNA gave D and trimming. Of 90,000 to 120,000 clones listed, 87% are singletons. This clone was counted a single time. An end of the junction does not agree with germline; a read error may underlie this. The sequencing input was peripheral blood. The genes are TRBV18 and TRBJ2-1; no clear D gene. The receptor's source is a man aged 50 or older with acute or convalescent COVID-19. CDR3 amino acids: CASSLNSARSSNNEQFF. In DNA form, the CDR3 reads TGTGCCAGCTCCCTTAACAGTGCGCGTTCCTCCAACAATGAGCAGTTCTTC.